This is a list of T cell receptor beta chains from one sample in a study of CD4 T cells in relation to SARS-CoV-2 and coronaviruses. Method: immunoSEQ multiplex PCR; TCRdb's copy keeps in-frame clones and lacks some. The sample has about 37,000 clones, over 75% seen once. The sample taken for sequencing was memory CD4+ T cells from PBMCs. All receptors come from an adult with COVID-19. Both conserved end residues are part of each CDR3. The D gene is left open where the match is weak. A row's size may be missing; if present it is once, few, many or a size class.

CDR3aa	CDR3nt	v_gene	abundance	d_gene	j_gene
CASSFNPGGDGTGELFF	TGTGCCAGCAGTTTTAACCCAGGCGGGGATGGGACCGGGGAGCTGTTTTTT	TRBV27	few	.	TRBJ2-2
CASSLGPPGAVDTQYF	TGTGCCAGCAGCTTGGGCCCCCCGGGAGCTGTAGATACGCAGTATTTT	TRBV5-4	.	.	TRBJ2-3
CASSLEGILNIQYF	TGTGCCAGCAGCTTAGAAGGGATTTTAAACATTCAGTACTTC	TRBV7-9	.	.	TRBJ2-4
CASSNFGIRDRGYNEQFF	TGTGCCAGCAGTAACTTCGGTATTAGGGACAGGGGCTACAATGAGCAGTTCTTC	TRBV25-1	.	TRBD1	TRBJ2-1
CASSHGGARKMSYTF	TGTGCCAGCAGCCACGGGGGGGCGAGGAAGATGAGCTACACCTTC	TRBV14	few	.	TRBJ1-2
CASSSGVHEVTDTQYF	TGTGCCAGCAGCTCGGGGGTCCACGAAGTCACAGATACGCAGTATTTT	TRBV11-1	.	.	TRBJ2-3
CASSLGLGLETQYF	TGTGCCAGCAGCCTGGGGTTAGGGTTGGAGACCCAGTACTTC	TRBV3-1/TRBV3-2	.	.	TRBJ2-5
CASSQDLRKETQYF	TGCGCCAGCAGCCAAGATCTCAGGAAAGAGACCCAGTACTTC	TRBV4-1	.	.	TRBJ2-5
CATSRVPSGYQETQYF	TGTGCCACCAGCAGAGTCCCTAGCGGGTACCAAGAGACCCAGTACTTC	TRBV15	.	TRBD2	TRBJ2-5
CASSPRVGQGKNTEAFF	TGTGCCAGCAGCCCTCGAGTCGGACAGGGTAAAAACACTGAAGCTTTCTTT	TRBV5-5	.	TRBD1	TRBJ1-1
CASGMGASNEKLFF	TGTGCCAGTGGCATGGGGGCCTCTAATGAAAAACTGTTTTTT	TRBV19	.	.	TRBJ1-4
CASSAVPGQANSGNTIYF	TGTGCCAGCAGCGCCGTACCGGGACAGGCGAACTCTGGAAACACCATATATTTT	TRBV14	.	TRBD1	TRBJ1-3
CASSLSPYSGNYEQYF	TGTGCCAGCAGTTTATCCCCTTATAGCGGGAACTACGAGCAGTACTTC	TRBV28	.	TRBD2	TRBJ2-7
CASQRQEGGYRFF	TGTGCCAGCCAACGTCAAGAGGGAGGATATCGGTTCTTC	TRBV18	.	.	TRBJ2-1
CASSLVAGQGPYEQYF	TGCGCCAGCAGCTTGGTCGCCGGACAGGGACCCTACGAGCAGTACTTC	TRBV5-1	.	TRBD1	TRBJ2-7
CASSVAGTGSTDTQYF	TGTGCCAGCAGCGTCGCCGGGACTGGGAGCACAGATACGCAGTATTTT	TRBV9	.	.	TRBJ2-3
CASSQGGTGGFEQYF	TGTGCCAGCAGCCAGGGGGGGACAGGGGGTTTCGAGCAGTACTTC	TRBV3-1/TRBV3-2	.	TRBD1	TRBJ2-7
CASSSRDRESEQYF	TGTGCCAGCAGCTCCCGGGACAGGGAAAGCGAGCAGTACTTC	TRBV5-4	.	TRBD1	TRBJ2-7
CASIDFTDTQYF	TGTGCCAGCATCGACTTCACAGATACGCAGTATTTT	TRBV28	.	.	TRBJ2-3
CASRTSGGSYEQYF	TGTGCCAGCCGGACTAGCGGGGGCTCCTACGAGCAGTACTTC	TRBV2	.	TRBD2	TRBJ2-7
CASIEGYSNQPQHF	TGTGCCAGCATTGAGGGGTATAGCAATCAGCCCCAGCATTTT	TRBV28	.	.	TRBJ1-5
CASGTGGQETQYF	TGTGCCAGCGGGACAGGGGGGCAAGAGACCCAGTACTTC	TRBV28	.	TRBD1	TRBJ2-5
CSVGRTYYEQYF	TGCAGCGTTGGCAGGACTTACTACGAGCAGTACTTC	TRBV29-1	.	.	TRBJ2-7
CASRLQGAIRETQYF	TGTGCCAGCAGGTTACAGGGGGCGATACGAGAGACCCAGTACTTC	TRBV7-2	.	TRBD1	TRBJ2-5
CASSQLVVGPYGYTF	TGTGCCAGCAGCCAATTAGTCGTGGGCCCCTATGGCTACACCTTC	TRBV3-1/TRBV3-2	.	.	TRBJ1-2
CASKPPWTVRRGNQPQHF	TGTGCCAGTAAACCCCCCTGGACTGTTCGCCGGGGCAATCAGCCCCAGCATTTT	TRBV19	.	.	TRBJ1-5
CASSSGGLTEAFF	TGTGCCAGCAGCTCCGGCGGGCTTACTGAAGCTTTCTTT	TRBV2	.	.	TRBJ1-1
CASIRSGLRNEQFF	TGTGCCAGCATCCGTTCGGGCCTTAGGAATGAGCAGTTCTTC	TRBV28	few	.	TRBJ2-1
CASSEDSYREKLFF	TGTGCCAGCAGTGAGGACAGTTATCGCGAAAAACTGTTTTTT	TRBV2	.	.	TRBJ1-4
CASSEYRADEQYF	TGTGCCAGCAGTGAATATAGGGCAGACGAGCAGTACTTC	TRBV6-1	once	.	TRBJ2-7
CSVVLRTGANVLTF	TGCAGCGTTGTCTTACGAACTGGGGCCAACGTCCTGACTTTC	TRBV29-1	.	.	TRBJ2-6
CASSSRGQGSPLHF	TGTGCCAGCAGCTCCAGGGGGCAAGGTTCACCCCTCCACTTT	TRBV7-2	.	TRBD1	TRBJ1-6
CASSLKGFAQYF	TGTGCCAGCAGTTTAAAGGGTTTTGCGCAGTATTTT	TRBV28	.	.	TRBJ2-3
CASSFRDASTDTQYF	TGTGCCAGCAGCTTCCGGGACGCTAGCACAGATACGCAGTATTTT	TRBV5-4	.	.	TRBJ2-3
CASLWTGGNTEAFF	TGTGCCAGCTTGTGGACCGGGGGGAACACTGAAGCTTTCTTT	TRBV6-4	.	.	TRBJ1-1
CASSIGQGDVSNQPQHF	TGTGCCAGTAGTATAGGACAGGGGGATGTGAGCAATCAGCCCCAGCATTTT	TRBV19	once	TRBD1	TRBJ1-5
CASSMDAYSSTDTQYF	TGTGCCAGTAGTATGGACGCTTACTCTAGCACAGATACGCAGTATTTT	TRBV19	.	.	TRBJ2-3
CASSLGQGNNSPLHF	TGTGCCAGCAGCTTGGGACAGGGTAATAATTCACCCCTCCACTTT	TRBV5-6	.	TRBD1	TRBJ1-6
CASSSPGRTNTGELFF	TGTGCCAGCAGTTCCCCGGGACGGACGAACACCGGGGAGCTGTTTTTT	TRBV6-2/TRBV6-3	.	.	TRBJ2-2
CASSIDRGGYEQYF	TGTGCCAGCAGCATAGACAGGGGGGGGTACGAGCAGTACTTC	TRBV11-2	.	TRBD1	TRBJ2-7
CASRWLGPGSYGYTF	TGCGCCAGCAGATGGCTCGGGCCAGGGAGTTATGGCTACACCTTC	TRBV5-1	few	.	TRBJ1-2
CASTYPTSGAEQFF	TGTGCCAGCACCTACCCTACTAGCGGGGCTGAGCAGTTCTTC	TRBV2	.	TRBD2	TRBJ2-1
CASSADGQSGNTIYF	TGTGCCAGCAGCGCGGACGGACAATCTGGAAACACCATATATTTT	TRBV7-2	.	.	TRBJ1-3
CATINPGLAYNEQFF	TGTGCCACCATAAATCCGGGACTAGCCTACAATGAGCAGTTCTTC	TRBV28	.	TRBD2	TRBJ2-1
CASSVGPSGRDTQYF	TGTGCCAGCAGCGTAGGCCCTAGCGGGAGAGATACGCAGTATTTT	TRBV9	.	TRBD2	TRBJ2-3